This T cell receptor (beta chain) was observed in a study of blood T cell repertoires in COVID-19. About the research overall: Collection of acute and convalescent COVID-19 samples took place in the United States, Italy and Spain.

Original methodology: Nucleated cell number was recorded as an estimate derived from reference gene primer amplification. TCRdb's table, derived via immunoSEQ multiplex PCR, lists solely in-frame clones and lacks some. That table is the source of V, J and clone size, and D and trimming were worked out from the DNA. The sample records over 300,000 clones, 70% to 90% being singletons. The length of the CDR3 is 16 residues. From germline, CDR1 is MNHEY and CDR2 SVGAGI. The V gene end was trimmed by 3 bases and the J gene end by 3 bases; junction bases not matched to a gene: 10. The J gene is TRBJ2-5, the V gene TRBV6-5; 7 bases match TRBD2. Sequencing input: peripheral blood. The receptor was derived from a man between 18 and 35 years old who had recovered from COVID-19. For the CDR3, the DNA is TGTGCCAGCAGTTATGGGCTAGGACGGGGGGAAGAGACCCAGTACTTC. This sequence encodes CASSYGLGRGEETQYF.